This record concerns one T cell receptor (beta chain) sequence. In germline, CDR1 is SGHTA, CDR2 FQGNSA. The V and J ends lost 1 base and 3 bases, in that order; junction bases with no gene match: 5. This CDR3 spans 15 amino acids. The record originates from a study of T cells after posttransplantation cyclophosphamide. TCRdb's copy holds only in-frame clones and misses some; the assay was immunoSEQ multiplex PCR. The sample contains about 24,000 clones, more than 70% of which appear only once. The receptor was derived from a woman aged 60-75 years with a blood cancer, CMV-positive, and with a related stem cell donor. V and J are TRBV7-2 and TRBJ2-7, with 8 bases aligning to TRBD2. The sample comprised PBMCs. Here the CDR3 reads CASSLGPGLGYEQYF. CDR3 sequence (DNA): TGTGCCAGCAGCTTAGGTCCGGGACTAGGCTACGAGCAGTACTTC.